This T cell receptor (beta chain) was identified during a study of cytomegalovirus exposure and HLA in healthy donors. General study findings and limits: Roughly uniform sequencing depth across donors was assumed, possibly incorrectly. Most TCR beta V segments were productive about 87% or about 30% of the time in an earlier analysis. The study put 150 to 200 TCR beta chains on its list as cytomegalovirus-associated.

V lost 6 bases to trimming and J lost 0 bases, with 12 bases between them. CDR3 length: 14 residues. Per germline, CDR1 SNHLY and CDR2 FYNNEI. The PCR contained 60 Vbeta and 13 Jbeta primers. Assay used: immunoSEQ multiplex PCR; TCRdb lists only in-frame clones, some missing. Of some 150,000 clones listed, over 65% were seen once; the top ten hold 4.3%. As concerns this clone: Its target is not known.

This receptor was taken from a young man in good health and CMV-seropositive. Sequencing was carried out using PBMCs. The chain uses TRBV2 and TRBJ2-7; a possible D gene is TRBD2 (5 bases). In DNA, the CDR3 is TGTGCCAGCAGGGCGGAAGAGGGCTCCTACGAGCAGTACTTC. Translating gives CASRAEEGSYEQYF.